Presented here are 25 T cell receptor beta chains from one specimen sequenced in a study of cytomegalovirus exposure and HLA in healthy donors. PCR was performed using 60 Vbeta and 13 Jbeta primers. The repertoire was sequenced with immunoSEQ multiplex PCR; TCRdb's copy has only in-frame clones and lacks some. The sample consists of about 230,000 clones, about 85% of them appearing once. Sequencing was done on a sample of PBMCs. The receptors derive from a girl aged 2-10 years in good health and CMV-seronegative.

The CDR3 DNA reads TGTGCAGCTTCCTACAATGAGCAGTTCTTC. This encodes CAASYNEQFF. The J gene is TRBJ2-1, the V gene TRBV6-1; D is ambiguous. Per germline, CDR1 MNHNS and CDR2 SASEGT. The CDR3 runs to 10 residues.

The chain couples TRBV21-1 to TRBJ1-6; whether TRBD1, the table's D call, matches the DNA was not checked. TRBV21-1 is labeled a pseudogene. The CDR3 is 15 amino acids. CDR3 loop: CASSPQGEIWSPLHF. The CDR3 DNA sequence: TGTGCCAGCAGCCCCCAGGGGGAGATATGGTCACCCCTCCACTTT.

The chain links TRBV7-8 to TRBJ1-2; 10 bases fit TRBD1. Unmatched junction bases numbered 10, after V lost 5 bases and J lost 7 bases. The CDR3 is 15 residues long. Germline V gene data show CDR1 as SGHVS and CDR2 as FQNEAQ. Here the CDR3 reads CASSPGTGDPRGYTF. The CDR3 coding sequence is TGTGCCAGCAGCCCCGGGACAGGGGATCCTCGTGGCTACACCTTC.

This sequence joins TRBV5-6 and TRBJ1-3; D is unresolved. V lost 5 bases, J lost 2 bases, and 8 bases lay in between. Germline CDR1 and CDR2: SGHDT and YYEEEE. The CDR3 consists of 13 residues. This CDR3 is CASRPGPGNTIYF. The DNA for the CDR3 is TGTGCCAGCAGACCCGGTCCTGGAAACACCATATATTTT.

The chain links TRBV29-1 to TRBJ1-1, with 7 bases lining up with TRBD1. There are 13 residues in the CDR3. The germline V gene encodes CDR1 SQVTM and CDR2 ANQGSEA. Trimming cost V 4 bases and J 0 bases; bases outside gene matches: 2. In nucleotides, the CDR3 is TGCAGCGTTGCTCAGGGGGTGAACACTGAAGCTTTCTTT. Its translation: CSVAQGVNTEAFF.

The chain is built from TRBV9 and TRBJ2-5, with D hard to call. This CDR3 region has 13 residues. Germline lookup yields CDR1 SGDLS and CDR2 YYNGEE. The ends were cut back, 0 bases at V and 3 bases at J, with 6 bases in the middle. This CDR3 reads CASSVGGEETQYF. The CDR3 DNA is TGTGCCAGCAGCGTAGGAGGCGAAGAGACCCAGTACTTC.

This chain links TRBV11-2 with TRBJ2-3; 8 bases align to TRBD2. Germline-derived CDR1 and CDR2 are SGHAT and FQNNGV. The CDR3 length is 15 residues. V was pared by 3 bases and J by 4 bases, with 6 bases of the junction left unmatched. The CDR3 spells CASSFRRGVADTQYF. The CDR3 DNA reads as TGTGCCAGCAGCTTCCGGCGGGGGGTAGCAGATACGCAGTATTTT. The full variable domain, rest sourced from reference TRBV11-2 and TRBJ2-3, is EAGVAQSPRYKIIEKRQSVAFWCNPISGHATLYWYQQILGQGPKLLIQFQNNGVVDDSQLPKDRFSAERLKGVDSTLKIQPAKLEDSAVYLCASSFRRGVADTQYFGPGTRLTVL.

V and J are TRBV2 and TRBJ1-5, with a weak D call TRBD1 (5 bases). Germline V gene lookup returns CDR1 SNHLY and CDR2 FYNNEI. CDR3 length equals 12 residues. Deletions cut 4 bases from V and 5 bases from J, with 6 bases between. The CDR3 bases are TGTGCCAGCAGTGCGGGGGATCAGCCCCAGCATTTT. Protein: CASSAGDQPQHF.

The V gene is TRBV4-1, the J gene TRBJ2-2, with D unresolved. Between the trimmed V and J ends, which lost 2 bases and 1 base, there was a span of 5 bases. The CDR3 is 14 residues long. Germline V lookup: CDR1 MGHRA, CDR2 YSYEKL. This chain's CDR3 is CASSQLRNTGELFF. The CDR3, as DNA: TGCGCCAGCAGCCAACTTAGGAACACCGGGGAGCTGTTTTTT.

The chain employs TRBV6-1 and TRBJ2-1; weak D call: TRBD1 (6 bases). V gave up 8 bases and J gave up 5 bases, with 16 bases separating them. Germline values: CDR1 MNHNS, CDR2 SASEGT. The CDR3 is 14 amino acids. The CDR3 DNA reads TGTGCCAGCCAAGGGGGAAGGATGAACAATGAGCAGTTCTTC. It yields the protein CASQGGRMNNEQFF.

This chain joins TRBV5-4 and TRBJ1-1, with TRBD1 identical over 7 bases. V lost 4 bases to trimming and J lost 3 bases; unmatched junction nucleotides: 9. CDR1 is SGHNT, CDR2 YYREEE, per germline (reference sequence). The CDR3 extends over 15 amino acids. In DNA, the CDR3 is TGTGCCAGCAGCACCCCCACAGGGGCATACACTGAAGCTTTCTTT. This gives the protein CASSTPTGAYTEAFF.

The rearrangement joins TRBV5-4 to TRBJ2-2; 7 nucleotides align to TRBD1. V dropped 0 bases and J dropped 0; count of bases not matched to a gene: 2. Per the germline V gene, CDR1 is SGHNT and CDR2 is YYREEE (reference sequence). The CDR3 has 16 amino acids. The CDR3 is CASSLAQGANTGELFF. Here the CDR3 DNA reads TGTGCCAGCAGCTTGGCTCAGGGGGCGAACACCGGGGAGCTGTTTTTT.

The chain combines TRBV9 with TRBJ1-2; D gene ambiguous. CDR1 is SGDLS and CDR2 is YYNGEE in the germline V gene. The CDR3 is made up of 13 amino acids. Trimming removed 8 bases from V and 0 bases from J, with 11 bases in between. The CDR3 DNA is TGTGCCAGTCGACTCCCAGCTAACTATGGCTACACCTTC. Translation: CASRLPANYGYTF.

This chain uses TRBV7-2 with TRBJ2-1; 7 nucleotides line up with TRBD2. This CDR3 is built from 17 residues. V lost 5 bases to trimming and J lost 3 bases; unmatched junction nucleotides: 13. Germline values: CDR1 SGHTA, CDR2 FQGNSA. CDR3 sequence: CASSPSRTRSVYNEQFF. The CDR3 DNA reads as TGTGCCAGCAGCCCCTCCCGGACTAGGTCTGTCTACAATGAGCAGTTCTTC.

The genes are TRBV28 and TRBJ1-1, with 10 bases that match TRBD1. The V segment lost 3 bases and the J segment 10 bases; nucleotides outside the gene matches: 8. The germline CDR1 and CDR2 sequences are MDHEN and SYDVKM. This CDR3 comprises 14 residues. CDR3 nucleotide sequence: TGTGCCAGCAGTTTGGGGGGACAGGGGCGGAGAGCTTTCTTT. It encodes CASSLGGQGRRAFF.

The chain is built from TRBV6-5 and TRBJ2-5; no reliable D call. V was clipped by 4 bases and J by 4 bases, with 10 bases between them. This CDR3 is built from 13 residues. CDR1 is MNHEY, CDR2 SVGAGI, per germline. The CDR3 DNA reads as TGTGCCAGCAGTTCGACTTACTCAGAGACCCAGTACTTC. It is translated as CASSSTYSETQYF.

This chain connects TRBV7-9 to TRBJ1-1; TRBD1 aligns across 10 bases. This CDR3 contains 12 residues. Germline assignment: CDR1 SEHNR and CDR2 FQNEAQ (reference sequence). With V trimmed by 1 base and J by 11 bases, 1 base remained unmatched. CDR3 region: CASSLGTGGAFF. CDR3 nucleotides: TGTGCCAGCAGCTTAGGGACAGGGGGTGCTTTCTTT.

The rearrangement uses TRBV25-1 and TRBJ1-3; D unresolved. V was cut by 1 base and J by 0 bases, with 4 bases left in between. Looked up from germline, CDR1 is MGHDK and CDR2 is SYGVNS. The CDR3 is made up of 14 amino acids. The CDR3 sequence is CASSEFSSGNTIYF. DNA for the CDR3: TGTGCCAGCAGTGAATTCAGCTCTGGAAACACCATATATTTT.

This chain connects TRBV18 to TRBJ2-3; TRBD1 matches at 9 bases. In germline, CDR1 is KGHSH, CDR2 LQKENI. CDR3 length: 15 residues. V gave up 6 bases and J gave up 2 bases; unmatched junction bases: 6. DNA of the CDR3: TGTGCCAGCTCCCGACAGGGGGGATTCACAGATACGCAGTATTTT. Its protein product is CASSRQGGFTDTQYF.

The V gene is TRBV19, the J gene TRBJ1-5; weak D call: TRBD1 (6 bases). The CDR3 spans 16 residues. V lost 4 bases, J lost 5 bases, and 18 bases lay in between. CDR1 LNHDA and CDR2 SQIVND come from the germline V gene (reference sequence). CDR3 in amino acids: CASSTVKTGIYQPQHF. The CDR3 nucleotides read TGTGCCAGTAGTACTGTAAAGACAGGCATTTATCAGCCCCAGCATTTT. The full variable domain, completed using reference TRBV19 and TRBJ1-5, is DGGITQSPKYLFRKEGQNVTLSCEQNLNHDAMYWYRQDPGQGLRLIYYSQIVNDFQKGDIAEGYSVSREKKESFPLTVTSAQKNPTAFYLCASSTVKTGIYQPQHFGDGTRLSIL.

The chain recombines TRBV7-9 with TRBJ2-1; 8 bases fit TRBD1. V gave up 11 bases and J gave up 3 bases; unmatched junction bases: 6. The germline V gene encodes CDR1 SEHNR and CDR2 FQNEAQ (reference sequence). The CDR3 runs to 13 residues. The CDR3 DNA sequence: TGTGCCGGCAACAGGGGGGACTACAATGAGCAGTTCTTC. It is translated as CAGNRGDYNEQFF.

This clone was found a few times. CDR3 coding DNA: TGTGCCAGCAGCGGACAGTTACGTGGCTACACCTTC. It specifies CASSGQLRGYTF. This chain uses TRBV28 with TRBJ1-2; TRBD1 might be the D (6 bases). Per the germline V gene, CDR1 is MDHEN and CDR2 is SYDVKM. The CDR3 totals 12 residues. The germline V and J ends were trimmed by 6 bases and 7 bases, with 12 bases remaining between them.

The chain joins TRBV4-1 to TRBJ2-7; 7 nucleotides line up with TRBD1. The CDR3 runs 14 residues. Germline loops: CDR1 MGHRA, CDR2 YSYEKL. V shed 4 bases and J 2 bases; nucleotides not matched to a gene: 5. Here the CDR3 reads CASSPDRDPYEQYF. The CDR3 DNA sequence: TGCGCCAGCAGCCCTGACAGGGACCCCTACGAGCAGTACTTC.

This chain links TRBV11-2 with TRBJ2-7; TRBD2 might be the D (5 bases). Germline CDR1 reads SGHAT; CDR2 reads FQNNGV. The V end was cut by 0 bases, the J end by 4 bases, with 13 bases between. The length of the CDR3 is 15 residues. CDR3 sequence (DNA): TGTGCCAGCAGCTTAGAACCGGGAAGGACGTACGAGCAGTACTTC. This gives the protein CASSLEPGRTYEQYF.

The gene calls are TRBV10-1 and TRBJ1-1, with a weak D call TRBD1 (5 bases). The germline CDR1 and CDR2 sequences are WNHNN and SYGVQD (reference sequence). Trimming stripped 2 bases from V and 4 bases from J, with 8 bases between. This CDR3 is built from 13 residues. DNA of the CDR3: TGCGCCAGCAGTGAGGGGGGGATCACTGAAGCTTTCTTT. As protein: CASSEGGITEAFF.